The clone carrying this TCR beta chain has at least ten counts. Its antigen is not identified. This sample was taken from a study of early T cells in non-severe SARS-CoV-2 infection. Study conclusions and caveats: Matching with VDJdb favored anti-spike CD8 responses (missing private and CD4 specificities).

Germline CDR1 is SGDLS and CDR2 is YYNGEE. CDR3 length: 14 amino acids. The V and J ends lost 4 bases and 0 bases respectively, with 7 bases between them. Researchers attached unique molecular identifiers to individual cDNA molecules. Each CDR3 protein is one row after TCRdb ran MiXCR on the 5' RACE reads. The sample lists 65,000 to 85,000 distinct CDR3 sequences; around 13% were seen once. This clonotype was sampled from an adult who was a healthcare worker with PCR-confirmed SARS-CoV-2 infection or an uninfected control (not recorded which). Source material: whole blood. This chain links TRBV9 with TRBJ2-2; D is undetermined. The CDR3 protein is CASSWVANTGELFF. In nucleotides, the CDR3 is TGTGCCAGCAGCTGGGTCGCGAACACCGGGGAGCTGTTTTTT.